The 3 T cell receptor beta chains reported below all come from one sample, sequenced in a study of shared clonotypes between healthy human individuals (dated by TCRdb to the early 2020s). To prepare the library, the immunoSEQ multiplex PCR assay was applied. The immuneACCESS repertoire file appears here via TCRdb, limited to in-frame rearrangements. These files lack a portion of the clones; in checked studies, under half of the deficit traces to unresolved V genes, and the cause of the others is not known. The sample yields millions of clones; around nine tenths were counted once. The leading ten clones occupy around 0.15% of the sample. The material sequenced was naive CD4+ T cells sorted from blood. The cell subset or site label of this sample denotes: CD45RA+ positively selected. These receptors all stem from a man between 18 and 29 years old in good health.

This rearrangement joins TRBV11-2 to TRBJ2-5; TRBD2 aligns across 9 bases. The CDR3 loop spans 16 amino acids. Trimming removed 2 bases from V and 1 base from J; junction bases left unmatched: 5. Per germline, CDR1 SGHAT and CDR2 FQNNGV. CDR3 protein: CASSLTGSGGQETQYF. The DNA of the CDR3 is TGTGCCAGCAGCTTAACTGGTAGCGGGGGCCAAGAGACCCAGTACTTC.

The CDR3 spells CASSQDRGGEAFF. The CDR3 DNA reads as TGTGCCAGCAGCCAAGACAGGGGTGGTGAAGCTTTCTTT. The J gene is TRBJ1-1, the V gene TRBV11-2; 8 bases fit TRBD1. Germline V lookup: CDR1 SGHAT, CDR2 FQNNGV. The CDR3 extends over 13 amino acids. The V and J ends lost 5 bases and 7 bases, in that order; junction bases with no gene match: 6.

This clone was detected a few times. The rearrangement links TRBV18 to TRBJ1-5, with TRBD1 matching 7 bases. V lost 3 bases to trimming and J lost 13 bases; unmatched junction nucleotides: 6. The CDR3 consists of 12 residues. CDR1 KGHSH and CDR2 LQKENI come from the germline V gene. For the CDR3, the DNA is TGTGCCAGCTCACCTTCAAGGGGGCCGCAGCATTTT. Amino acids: CASSPSRGPQHF. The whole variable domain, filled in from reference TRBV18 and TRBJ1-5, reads NAGVMQNPRHLVRRRGQEARLRCSPMKGHSHVYWYRQLPEEGLKFMVYLQKENIIDESGMPKERFSAEFPKEGPSILRIQQVVRGDSAAYFCASSPSRGPQHFGDGTRLSIL.